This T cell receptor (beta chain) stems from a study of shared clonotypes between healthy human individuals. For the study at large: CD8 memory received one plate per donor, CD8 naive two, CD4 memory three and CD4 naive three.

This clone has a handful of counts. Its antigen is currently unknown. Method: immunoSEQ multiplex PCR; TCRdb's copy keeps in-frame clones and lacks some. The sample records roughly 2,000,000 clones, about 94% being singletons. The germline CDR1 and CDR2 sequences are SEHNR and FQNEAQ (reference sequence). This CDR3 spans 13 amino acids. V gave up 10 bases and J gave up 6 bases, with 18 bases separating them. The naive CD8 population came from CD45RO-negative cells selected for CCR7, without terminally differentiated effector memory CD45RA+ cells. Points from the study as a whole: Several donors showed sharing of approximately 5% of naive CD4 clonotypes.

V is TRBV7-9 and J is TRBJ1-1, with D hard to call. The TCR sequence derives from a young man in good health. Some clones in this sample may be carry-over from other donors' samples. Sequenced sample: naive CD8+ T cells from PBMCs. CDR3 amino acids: CAISPRTSPEAFF. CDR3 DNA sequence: TGTGCCATCTCCCCTCGGACGAGTCCTGAAGCTTTCTTT.